The text below deals with one T cell receptor (beta chain). These data belong to a study of blood T cell repertoires in COVID-19. Across the whole study: Acute-phase and convalescent COVID-19 samples originated in the United States, Italy and Spain. T cells, B-cell-depleted T cells, or PBMCs supplied cDNA or gDNA.

Original analysis: Estimates of nucleated cell counts were drawn from the amplification of reference gene primers. Profiled with immunoSEQ multiplex PCR; TCRdb holds only in-frame clones, not every one. V and J calls and clone size follow that table, whereas D and trimming were derived from the DNA. The sample yields some 100,000 clones, roughly 82% seen once. Sequencing input: peripheral blood. The sequence was obtained from a human donor in a cohort sampled during active COVID-19.

CDR3 protein: CASSLLAGGVDEQFF. The CDR3 nucleotides read TGTGCCAGCAGCTTACTAGCGGGAGGGGTGGATGAGCAGTTCTTC. This sequence joins TRBV7-3 and TRBJ2-1; the match to TRBD2 covers 12 bases. Germline trimming cut 2 bases from V and 8 bases from J; bases unmatched to any gene: 4. CDR1 is SGHTA and CDR2 is FQGTGA in the germline V gene. This CDR3 has 15 amino acids.